What follows is one T cell receptor beta chain and its context. This sample is drawn from a study of cytomegalovirus exposure and HLA in healthy donors. Use of 60 Vbeta and 13 Jbeta primers characterized the PCR. This table comes from immunoSEQ multiplex PCR, and its TCRdb copy is limited to in-frame clones, with some not included. The table includes some 180,000 clones, 87% detected once. Between the trimmed V and J ends, which lost 2 bases and 14 bases, there was a span of 16 bases. The CDR3 has 13 amino acids. Germline lookup yields CDR1 MDHEN and CDR2 SYDVKM. Healthy donors of bone marrow made up the group.

The genes are TRBV28 and TRBJ1-5; D unclear. The sequenced sample was PBMCs. The receptor was isolated from a boy between 2 and 15 years old in good health and CMV-seronegative. CDR3: CASSLAAIGSEHF. DNA of the CDR3: TGTGCCAGCAGTTTAGCCGCCATCGGGTCGGAGCATTTT. The full variable domain, completed using reference TRBV28 and TRBJ1-5, is DVKVTQSSRYLVKRTGEKVFLECVQDMDHENMFWYRQDPGLGLRLIYFSYDVKMKEKGDIPEGYSVSREKKERFSLILESASTNQTSMYLCASSLAAIGSEHFGDGTRLSIL.